This TCR beta chain was obtained from a study of beta chain features in type 1 diabetes. Whole-study results and caveats: Sequencing used cDNA, and cells with high TCR expression could therefore be over-represented.

In this sample, this clone turned up a few times. Its specificity is unknown. From germline, CDR1 is SNHLY and CDR2 FYNNEI. The CDR3 sequence is 13 residues long. The V gene end was trimmed by 8 bases and the J gene end by 4 bases; junction bases not matched to a gene: 5. By way of CD45RO/CCR7/CD25/CD127/CD95/CD27, the CD4+ regulatory, stem cell-like memory, central memory and naive cells were sorted. Sorted populations all had greater than 95% purity. The study reverse transcribed the entire isolated RNA, so it sequenced expressed TCRB transcripts. Profiling relied on immunoSEQ multiplex PCR, and the TCRdb table lists in-frame clones only, not all of them. The sample records about 130,000 clones, around 8.7% being singletons.

Sequenced material: central memory CD4+ T cells from blood. The receptor was isolated from a man between 18 and 35 years old in good health. The chain employs TRBV2 and TRBJ2-4, with 7 bases matching TRBD2. In DNA form, the CDR3 reads TGTGCCAGCGGACCTAGCGGTAAAAACATTCAGTACTTC. This codes for CASGPSGKNIQYF.